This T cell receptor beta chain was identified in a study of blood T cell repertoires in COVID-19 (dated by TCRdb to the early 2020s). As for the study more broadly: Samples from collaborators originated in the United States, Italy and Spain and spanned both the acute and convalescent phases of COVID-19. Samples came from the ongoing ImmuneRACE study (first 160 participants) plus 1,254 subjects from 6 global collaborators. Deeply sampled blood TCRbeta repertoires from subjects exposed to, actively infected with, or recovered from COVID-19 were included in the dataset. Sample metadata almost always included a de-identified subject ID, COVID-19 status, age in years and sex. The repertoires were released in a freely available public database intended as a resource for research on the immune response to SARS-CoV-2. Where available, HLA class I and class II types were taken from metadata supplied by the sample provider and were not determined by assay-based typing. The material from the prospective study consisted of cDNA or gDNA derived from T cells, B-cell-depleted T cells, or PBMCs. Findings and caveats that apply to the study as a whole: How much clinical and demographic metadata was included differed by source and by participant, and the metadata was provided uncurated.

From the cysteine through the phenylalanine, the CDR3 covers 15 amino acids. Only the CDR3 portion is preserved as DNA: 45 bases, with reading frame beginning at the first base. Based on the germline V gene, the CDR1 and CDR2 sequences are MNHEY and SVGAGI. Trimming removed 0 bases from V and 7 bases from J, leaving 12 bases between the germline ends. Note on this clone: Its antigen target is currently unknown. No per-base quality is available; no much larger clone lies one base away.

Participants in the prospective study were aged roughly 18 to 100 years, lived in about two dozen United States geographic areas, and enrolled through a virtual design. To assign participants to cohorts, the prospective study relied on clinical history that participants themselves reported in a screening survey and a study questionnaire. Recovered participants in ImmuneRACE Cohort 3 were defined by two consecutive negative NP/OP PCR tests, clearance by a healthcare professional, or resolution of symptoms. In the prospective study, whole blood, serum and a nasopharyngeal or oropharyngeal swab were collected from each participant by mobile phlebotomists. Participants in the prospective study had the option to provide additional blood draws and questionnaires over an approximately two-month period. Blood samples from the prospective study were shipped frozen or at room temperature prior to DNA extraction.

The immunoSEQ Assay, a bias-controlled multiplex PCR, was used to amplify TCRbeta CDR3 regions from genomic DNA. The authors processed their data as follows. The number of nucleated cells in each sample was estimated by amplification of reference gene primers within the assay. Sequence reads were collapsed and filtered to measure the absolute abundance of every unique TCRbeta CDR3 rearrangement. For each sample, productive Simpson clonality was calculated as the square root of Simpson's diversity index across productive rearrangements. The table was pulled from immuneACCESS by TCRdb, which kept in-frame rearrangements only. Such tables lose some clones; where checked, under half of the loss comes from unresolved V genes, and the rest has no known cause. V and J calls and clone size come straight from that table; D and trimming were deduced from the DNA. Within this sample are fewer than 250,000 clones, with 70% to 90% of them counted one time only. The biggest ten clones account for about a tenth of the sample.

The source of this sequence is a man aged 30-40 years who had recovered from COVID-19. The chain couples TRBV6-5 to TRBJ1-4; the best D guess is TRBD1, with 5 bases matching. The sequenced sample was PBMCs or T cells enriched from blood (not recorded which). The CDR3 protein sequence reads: CASSYSRQGFEKLFF. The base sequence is TGTGCCAGCAGTTACTCTAGGCAGGGTTTTGAAAAACTGTTTTTT.